This T cell receptor (beta chain) was recorded in a study of siplizumab effects on memory and regulatory T cells. Findings of the study overall: A major contribution to the alloresponse seemed to be made by naive T cells, which seemed more diverse than memory cells.

As regards this clone: Its matching antigen is unknown.

Sequenced by immunoSEQ multiplex PCR; TCRdb stores in-frame clones only, minus some. This repertoire shows roughly 110,000 clones, 80% to 95% found once; its top ten account for over 0.15%. This clonotype was sampled from a human donor in good health. The specimen was non-Treg CD4+ T cells sorted from blood.

DNA of the CDR3: TGCGCCAGCAGCAGGACTAGCGAGGAGACCCAGTACTTC. Encoded protein: CASSRTSEETQYF. V gene TRBV5-1 combines with J gene TRBJ2-5, with 9 bases matching TRBD2. Germline trimming cut 4 bases from V and 5 bases from J; bases unmatched to any gene: 3. Per the germline V gene, CDR1 is SGHRS and CDR2 is YFSETQ. The CDR3 has 13 residues. Filled out from reference TRBV5-1 and TRBJ2-5, the complete variable domain reads KAGVTQTPRYLIKTRGQQVTLSCSPISGHRSVSWYQQTPGQGLQFLFEYFSETQRNKGNFPGRFSGRQFSNSRSEMNVSTLELGDSALYLCASSRTSEETQYFGPGTRLLVL.